Given below is one T cell receptor (beta chain) in context. Antigen specificity is unknown. The record originates from a study of T-cell memory formation after mild COVID-19. Study information: For the most part, TCR clusters were specific to one donor. Findings and limits, study-wide: Whether second-wave clones peaking at day 37 were SARS-CoV-2 specific went unconfirmed.

The CDR3 runs to 13 residues. Germline V gene data show CDR1 as KGHDR and CDR2 as SFDVKD. Trimming took 8 bases from V and 6 from J; bases not matched to a gene: 6. MiXCR, applied by TCRdb to the 5' RACE reads, yields one record per CDR3 protein. This repertoire shows about 620,000 distinct CDR3 sequences, over 15% found once; its top ten account for about 12%. The TCR originated in an adult woman who had mild COVID-19 (a few samples of this study predate the infection). Cell type and time point are not known. Sequenced sample: PBMCs or a T cell subset sorted from them (not recorded which). The rearrangement uses TRBV24-1 and TRBJ1-1; 9 bases are a match to TRBD1. CDR3 nucleotides: TGTGCCACCATGGGACAGGGTAACGCTGAAGCTTTCTTT. It specifies CATMGQGNAEAFF.